This note documents a single T cell receptor (beta chain) sequence. Its antigen is not known. The data originate from a study of T-cell reconstitution after alpha-beta-depleted transplantation in children. General study findings and limits: It was newly produced T cells that mostly accounted for T-cell counts and diversity one year after transplant. Diversity of TCRbeta at day 60 was high in some patients, arising from surviving recipient T cells and thymic progenitors. There were reportedly several hundred expanded graft clones from which alpha-beta T cells came about two months after transplant.

Preparation of the TCRbeta library involved a method that used unique molecular identifiers. Each CDR3 protein is one row after TCRdb ran MiXCR on the PCR reads. The table includes about a million distinct CDR3 sequences, about 29% detected once. The CDR3 runs 12 residues. Trimming pared 5 bases from V and 6 bases from J, leaving 8 bases between. CDR1 and CDR2 from the germline V gene are MNHEY and SVGEGT. The sample consisted of PBMCs, mostly from graft donor cells, taken 360 days after TCRalphabeta/CD19-depleted stem cell transplant. The receptor was derived from a boy under three years old who had a stem cell transplant for SCID, so the T cells may come from the graft donor. The chain recombines TRBV6-2 or TRBV6-3 with TRBJ2-1; D uncertain. The CDR3 spells CASSQMGNEQFF. Here the CDR3 DNA reads TGTGCCAGCAGTCAAATGGGCAATGAGCAGTTCTTC.